This T cell receptor beta chain was observed in a study of cytomegalovirus exposure and HLA in healthy donors. The V gene end was trimmed by 5 bases and the J gene end by 6 bases; junction bases not matched to a gene: 9. Germline V gene data show CDR1 as SEHNR and CDR2 as FQNEAQ (reference sequence). The CDR3 loop spans 16 amino acids. With 60 Vbeta and 13 Jbeta primers, the PCR was carried out. Data came from immunoSEQ multiplex PCR; TCRdb stores just in-frame clones and leaves some out. The table lists around 130,000 clones, about four fifths of them singletons. Points from the study as a whole: Some TCR beta chains (around 160 of them) were listed as cytomegalovirus-associated. Follow-up analysis found HLA locus-dependent TCR association rates, highest for DRB1 and lowest for HLA-C.

With respect to this clone: No antigen is known for it.

V gene TRBV7-9 combines with J gene TRBJ1-4, with 10 bases matching TRBD1. This sequence was found in a male donor in good health and CMV-seropositive. The sequencing input was PBMCs. CDR3 DNA: TGTGCCAGCAGCCACCCGACCGGGACAGGGGATGAAAAACTGTTTTTT. Its translation: CASSHPTGTGDEKLFF.